This passage covers 6 T cell receptor beta chains from one sample sequenced in a study of T cell responses to AZD1222 COVID-19 vaccine. The assay was immunoSEQ multiplex PCR, and TCRdb's table has in-frame clones only and misses some. The repertoire holds about 86,000 clones, around 89% seen once, with 9% to 14% in the top ten. Source: peripheral blood, taken 28 days after the second AZD1222 dose. The receptors were gathered from an adult who received the AZD1222 COVID-19 vaccine.

The chain employs TRBV3-1 (or the pseudogene TRBV3-2) and TRBJ2-5, with 10 positions matching TRBD2. The trim removed 1 base at V and 2 bases at J, leaving 7 bases unmatched. Germline-derived CDR1 and CDR2 are LGHDT and YNNKEL (reference sequence). The CDR3 loop spans 17 amino acids. CDR3 coding DNA: TGTGCCAGCAGCCAAGGAGGGACTAGCGATGGACAAGAGACCCAGTACTTC. This codes for CASSQGGTSDGQETQYF.

The V call is TRBV7-3, the J call TRBJ2-4; D remains unclear. Trimming removed 0 bases at V and 0 bases at J, with 9 bases between. Germline lookup yields CDR1 SGHTA and CDR2 FQGTGA. The CDR3 sequence is 16 residues long. The CDR3 DNA follows: TGTGCCAGCAGCTTAACGGGCGCCTTAGCCAAAAACATTCAGTACTTC. Its protein product is CASSLTGALAKNIQYF.

The chain links TRBV27 to TRBJ2-5; 8 nucleotides align to TRBD1. The CDR3 extends over 14 amino acids. Germline V CDR1 and CDR2: MNHEY, SMNVEV (reference sequence). The ends lost 5 bases at V and 5 bases at J; junction bases unmatched: 7. CDR3 in amino acids: CASSTRQGWETQYF. CDR3 coding DNA: TGTGCCAGCAGTACGAGACAGGGGTGGGAGACCCAGTACTTC.

The V call is TRBV6-6, the J call TRBJ2-1; D could derive from TRBD1 or TRBD2 (5 bases each). The ends were cut back, 6 bases at V and 4 bases at J, with 16 bases in the middle. The CDR3 consists of 15 residues. The germline V gene encodes CDR1 MNHNY and CDR2 SVGAGI (reference sequence). The CDR3 reads CASSDGTKEYNEQFF. DNA for the CDR3: TGTGCCAGCAGCGACGGGACGAAAGAGTACAATGAGCAGTTCTTC.

The genes are TRBV6-6 and TRBJ2-4; D unresolved. The CDR3 runs to 13 residues. The V and J ends lost 2 bases and 5 bases respectively, with 7 bases between them. Germline assignment: CDR1 MNHNY and CDR2 SVGAGI (reference sequence). The CDR3 nucleotides read TGTGCCAGCAGTTACACAGTGGAAAACATTCAGTACTTC. Translation gives CASSYTVENIQYF.

The chain recombines TRBV2 with TRBJ1-6; TRBD1 aligns across 8 bases. The CDR3 runs to 13 residues. The junction had 6 bases not matched to a gene; V was cut back by 4 bases and J by 13 bases. In germline, CDR1 is SNHLY, CDR2 FYNNEI. The CDR3 nucleotides are TGTGCCAGCAGTGGGGACAGGTGGGACCCCCTCCACTTT. Translating gives CASSGDRWDPLHF.